This entry lists 7 T cell receptor beta chains sequenced from one sample in a study of shared clonotypes between healthy human individuals. The protocol was immunoSEQ multiplex PCR, while the TCRdb copy is restricted to in-frame clones and leaves out a portion. The table shows around 1 million clones, with approximately 80% occurring only once. Sequenced material: memory CD4+ T cells sorted from blood. The subset is: CD45RA-negative fraction. The receptors originated from a man aged 18 to 30 in good health.

The gene calls are TRBV28 and TRBJ2-5; 9 positions agree with TRBD1. The CDR3 runs to 14 residues. In germline, CDR1 is MDHEN, CDR2 SYDVKM. The J segment lost 4 bases and the V segment lost 7 bases, leaving 7 bases of the junction unmatched. The CDR3 is CASKDRGPSETQYF. In DNA form, the CDR3 reads TGTGCCAGCAAGGACAGGGGACCCTCAGAGACCCAGTACTTC.

This chain uses TRBV27 with TRBJ1-2; TRBD1 matches 8 bases. The CDR3 extends over 16 amino acids. V lost 2 bases to trimming and J lost 4 bases; unmatched junction nucleotides: 9. Germline assignment: CDR1 MNHEY and CDR2 SMNVEV (reference sequence). DNA of the CDR3: TGTGCCAGCAGTTTAAAGGCCCAGGGGGCCCCCTATGGCTACACCTTC. Translation gives CASSLKAQGAPYGYTF.

The chain uses TRBV5-1 and TRBJ1-1; D is ambiguous. Germline CDR1 is SGHRS and CDR2 is YFSETQ. The CDR3 length is 14 residues. Deletions cut 1 base from V and 1 base from J, with 8 bases between. CDR3 sequence (DNA): TGCGCCAGCAGCTTGAAAGGGCAGAACACTGAAGCTTTCTTT. Its protein is CASSLKGQNTEAFF.

The chain is built from TRBV10-3 and TRBJ2-3; D may be TRBD2 (5 bases). There are 14 residues in the CDR3. Trimming left V 10 bases short and J 2 bases short, with 16 bases between. Germline lookup yields CDR1 ENHRY and CDR2 SYGVKD. The CDR3, as DNA: TGTGCCACCCTGGACTCGCGAGACACAGATACGCAGTATTTT. Its translation: CATLDSRDTDTQYF.

The chain employs TRBV5-1 and TRBJ2-5; 9 bases map to TRBD2. The CDR3 loop spans 16 amino acids. Trimming at V came to 0 bases and at J to 5 bases, leaving 8 bases not matched to a gene. Per germline, CDR1 SGHRS and CDR2 YFSETQ. The CDR3 protein is CASSLGREGLWETQYF. CDR3 coding DNA: TGCGCCAGCAGCTTGGGGCGGGAGGGCCTCTGGGAGACCCAGTACTTC.

The chain joins TRBV6-6 to TRBJ1-1; possible D gene TRBD1, 6 bases. The CDR3 is 16 residues long. Germline CDR1 reads MNHNY; CDR2 reads SVGAGI (reference sequence). V gave up 4 bases and J gave up 4 bases, with 19 bases separating them. CDR3 protein: CASSFSLGGRITEAFF. The DNA of the CDR3 is TGTGCCAGCAGTTTCTCTTTGGGGGGGCGGATCACTGAAGCTTTCTTT.

In this sample, this clone turned up once. The chain couples TRBV5-4 to TRBJ2-7, with 12 positions matching TRBD2. The CDR3 extends over 14 amino acids. The junction had 4 bases not matched to a gene; V was cut back by 3 bases and J by 6 bases. In germline, CDR1 is SGHNT, CDR2 YYREEE (reference sequence). CDR3 region: CASSYPGLAGEQYF. The CDR3 coding sequence is TGTGCCAGCAGCTACCCGGGACTAGCGGGCGAGCAGTACTTC. The whole variable domain, remainder taken from reference TRBV5-4 and TRBJ2-7, is ETGVTQSPTHLIKTRGQQVTLRCSSQSGHNTVSWYQQALGQGPQFIFQYYREEENGRGNFPPRFSGLQFPNYSSELNVNALELDDSALYLCASSYPGLAGEQYFGPGTRLTVT.